This paragraph reports one T cell receptor (beta chain). Its antigen is undetermined. The source of the sample is a study of T-cell reconstitution after alpha-beta-depleted transplantation in children. Whole-study results and caveats: Some patients showed high day-60 TCRbeta diversity, which derived from surviving recipient T cells and thymic progenitors. Roughly two months post-transplant, alpha-beta T cells reportedly originated from several hundred graft clones that had expanded. At the one-year point after transplant, T-cell counts and TCRbeta diversity were found to come mostly from T cells that had been newly produced.

Germline V CDR1 and CDR2: SGHRS, YFSETQ. This CDR3 region has 14 residues. Deletions cut 2 bases from V and 6 bases from J, with 11 bases between. Molecular barcoding with unique molecular identifiers was used for the TCRbeta library. One entry per CDR3 protein, called by TCRdb with MiXCR from the PCR reads. The sample consists of just under 350,000 distinct CDR3 sequences, around 16% of them appearing once. The genes are TRBV5-1 and TRBJ2-2, with D unresolved. The specimen comprised PBMCs, mostly from graft donor cells, sampled 360 days after TCRalphabeta/CD19-depleted stem cell transplant. This clonotype originated in a male patient between 2 and 15 years old who had a stem cell transplant for acute lymphoblastic leukemia, so the T cells may come from the graft donor. The CDR3 nucleotides read TGCGCCAGCAGCTTTCTATTGGCGGCCGGGGAGCTGTTTTTT. It translates to CASSFLLAAGELFF. Based on the CDR3 plus reference TRBV5-1 and TRBJ2-2, the full variable domain is KAGVTQTPRYLIKTRGQQVTLSCSPISGHRSVSWYQQTPGQGLQFLFEYFSETQRNKGNFPGRFSGRQFSNSRSEMNVSTLELGDSALYLCASSFLLAAGELFFGEGSRLTVL.